This TCR beta chain was identified during a study of T cells in Graves' hyperthyroidism and ophthalmopathy. Points from the study as a whole: Among thyroid clonotypes expanded above 0.001, most also appeared in blood.

Amplification of TCR beta CDR3 regions was performed using RNA transcripts as template. HTBI primers drove first-round RT-PCR of the TCR CDR3. Each CDR3 protein gets one entry after TCRdb re-called the multiplex PCR reads with MiXCR. The sample contains 40,000 to 55,000 distinct CDR3 sequences, around 49% of which appear only once. This clonotype was picked up many times. Its specificity is unknown. The specimen was peripheral blood or thyroid tissue (not recorded which). The TCR was taken from a woman aged 45-65 years with Graves' hyperthyroidism.

Here the CDR3 reads CATSRDPAYNEQFF. CDR3 in DNA: TGTGCCACCAGCAGAGATCCGGCCTACAATGAGCAGTTCTTC. V gene TRBV15 combines with J gene TRBJ2-1; D remains ambiguous. V gave up 0 bases and J gave up 2 bases, with 5 bases separating them. CDR1 is LNHNV and CDR2 is YYDKDF in the germline V gene (reference sequence). The CDR3 extends over 14 amino acids.